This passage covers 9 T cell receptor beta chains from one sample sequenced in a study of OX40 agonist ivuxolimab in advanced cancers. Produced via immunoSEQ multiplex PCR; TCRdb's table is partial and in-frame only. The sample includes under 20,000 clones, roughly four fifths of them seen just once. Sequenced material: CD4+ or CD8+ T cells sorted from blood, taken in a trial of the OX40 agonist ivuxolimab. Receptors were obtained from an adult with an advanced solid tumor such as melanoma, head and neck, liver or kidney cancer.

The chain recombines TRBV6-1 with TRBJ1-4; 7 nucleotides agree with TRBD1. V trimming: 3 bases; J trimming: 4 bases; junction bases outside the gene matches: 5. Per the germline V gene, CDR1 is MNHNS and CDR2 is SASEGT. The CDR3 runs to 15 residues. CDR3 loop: CASSDPGQVNEKLFF. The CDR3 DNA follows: TGTGCCAGCAGTGACCCAGGACAGGTTAATGAAAAACTGTTTTTT.

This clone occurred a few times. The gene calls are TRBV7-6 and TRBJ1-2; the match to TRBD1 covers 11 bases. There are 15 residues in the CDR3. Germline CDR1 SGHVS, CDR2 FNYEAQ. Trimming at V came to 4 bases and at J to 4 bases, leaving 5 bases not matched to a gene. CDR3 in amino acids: CASSSTGQGVYGYTF. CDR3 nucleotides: TGTGCCAGCAGCTCTACGGGACAGGGGGTCTATGGCTACACCTTC.

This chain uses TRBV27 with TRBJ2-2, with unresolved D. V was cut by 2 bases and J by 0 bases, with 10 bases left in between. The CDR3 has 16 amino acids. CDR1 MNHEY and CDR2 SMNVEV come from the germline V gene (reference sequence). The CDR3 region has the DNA TGTGCCAGCAGTTTAAAACCAGTCGCGAACACCGGGGAGCTGTTTTTT. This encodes CASSLKPVANTGELFF.

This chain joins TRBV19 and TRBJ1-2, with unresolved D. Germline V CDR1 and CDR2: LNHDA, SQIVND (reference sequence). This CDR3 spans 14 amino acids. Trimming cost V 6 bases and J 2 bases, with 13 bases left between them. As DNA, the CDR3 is TGTGCCAGTAGGCTAGACGAGGAGAACTATGGCTACACCTTC. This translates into CASRLDEENYGYTF.

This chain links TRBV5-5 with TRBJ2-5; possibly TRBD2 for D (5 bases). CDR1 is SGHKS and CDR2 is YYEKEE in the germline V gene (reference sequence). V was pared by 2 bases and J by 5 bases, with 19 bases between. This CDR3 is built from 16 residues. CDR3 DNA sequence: TGTGCCAGCAGCTTATCATCGCGGGTCTATTATGAGACCCAGTACTTC. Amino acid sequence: CASSLSSRVYYETQYF.

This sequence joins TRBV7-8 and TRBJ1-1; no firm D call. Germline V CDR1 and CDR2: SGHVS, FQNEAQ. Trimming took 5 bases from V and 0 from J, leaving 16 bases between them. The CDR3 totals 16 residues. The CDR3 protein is CASSLPPRTMNTEAFF. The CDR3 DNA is TGTGCCAGCAGCCTACCTCCCAGAACCATGAACACTGAAGCTTTCTTT.

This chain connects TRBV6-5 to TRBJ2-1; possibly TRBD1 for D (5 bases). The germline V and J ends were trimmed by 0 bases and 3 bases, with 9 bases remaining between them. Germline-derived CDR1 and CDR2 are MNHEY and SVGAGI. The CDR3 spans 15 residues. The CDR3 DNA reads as TGTGCCAGCAGTTACTCGTCGCAGGGCTACAATGAGCAGTTCTTC. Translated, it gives CASSYSSQGYNEQFF.

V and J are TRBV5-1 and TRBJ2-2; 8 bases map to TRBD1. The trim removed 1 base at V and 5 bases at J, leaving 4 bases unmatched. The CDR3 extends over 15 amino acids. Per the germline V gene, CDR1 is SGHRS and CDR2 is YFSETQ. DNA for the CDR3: TGCGCCAGCAGCTTGTGGACAGGGTCGACCGGGGAGCTGTTTTTT. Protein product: CASSLWTGSTGELFF.

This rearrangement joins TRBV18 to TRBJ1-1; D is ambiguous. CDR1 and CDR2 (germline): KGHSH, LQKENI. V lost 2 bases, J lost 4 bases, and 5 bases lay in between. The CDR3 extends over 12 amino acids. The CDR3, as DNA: TGTGCCAGCTCACCAATAGGCACTGAAGCTTTCTTT. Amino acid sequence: CASSPIGTEAFF.